A selection of T cell receptor beta chains follows, all from one sample in a study of T-cell reconstitution after alpha-beta-depleted transplantation in children. TCRdb re-called the PCR reads through MiXCR, storing one row per CDR3 protein. The sample holds around 410,000 distinct CDR3 sequences, roughly a tenth seen once. The specimen comprised PBMCs from the stem cell graft donor, sampled from the stem cell graft. The source is a human donor who donated a stem cell graft to a child with acute myeloid leukemia. CDR3s include the opening cysteine and the closing phenylalanine or tryptophan. Fields, in order: D gene, J gene, V gene, clone size, CDR3 DNA, CDR3 protein. A D gene is named only where the DNA matches it firmly. Not all rows give a size; the values are once, few, many and, for expanded clones, a class.

d_call: .
j_call: TRBJ1-2
v_call: TRBV7-8
clone_size: .
cdr3_nt: TGTGCCAGCAGCCCAACACTCCACCTCAGGGTGGAGGTAAACTATGGCTACACCTTC
cdr3_aa: CASSPTLHLRVEVNYGYTF

d_call: .
j_call: TRBJ2-5
v_call: TRBV29-1
clone_size: many
cdr3_nt: TGCAGCGTTGGGGAACAGGATAGTGCCCAAGAGACCCAGTACTTC
cdr3_aa: CSVGEQDSAQETQYF

d_call: TRBD2
j_call: TRBJ2-3
v_call: TRBV29-1
clone_size: few
cdr3_nt: TGCAGCGGTCGACTAGCGGGTACAGATACGCAGTATTTT
cdr3_aa: CSGRLAGTDTQYF

d_call: .
j_call: TRBJ2-7
v_call: TRBV20-1
clone_size: .
cdr3_nt: TGCAGTGCTAGAGATTTAGCGGTTTACGAGCAGTACTTC
cdr3_aa: CSARDLAVYEQYF

d_call: TRBD2
j_call: TRBJ2-1
v_call: TRBV3-1
clone_size: few
cdr3_nt: TGTGCCAGCAGCCAAGTAGCGGGAGCCCCGGGTGAGCAGTTCTTC
cdr3_aa: CASSQVAGAPGEQFF

d_call: .
j_call: TRBJ2-5
v_call: TRBV7-2
clone_size: few
cdr3_nt: TGTGCCAGCAGCTTAGTCTGGAGGGAGACCCAGTACTTC
cdr3_aa: CASSLVWRETQYF

d_call: TRBD2
j_call: TRBJ2-5
v_call: TRBV9
clone_size: .
cdr3_nt: TGTGCCGCCGCGGCGGGAGCGGGGAATTGTCGGCCCCAAGAGACCCAGTACTTC
cdr3_aa: CAAAAGAGNCRPQETQYF

d_call: TRBD2
j_call: TRBJ2-1
v_call: TRBV29-1
clone_size: few
cdr3_nt: TGCAGCGTTACGCCGGGACTAGCGCCCAATGAGCAGTTCTTC
cdr3_aa: CSVTPGLAPNEQFF

d_call: .
j_call: TRBJ1-2
v_call: TRBV27
clone_size: .
cdr3_nt: TGTGCCAGCAGTTCCAGGGGAACTAACTATGGCTACACCTTC
cdr3_aa: CASSSRGTNYGYTF

d_call: TRBD2
j_call: TRBJ2-5
v_call: TRBV29-1
clone_size: many
cdr3_nt: TGCAGCGTGGAGCGGGAGGAAGAGACCCAGTACTTC
cdr3_aa: CSVEREEETQYF

d_call: TRBD2
j_call: TRBJ2-3
v_call: TRBV7-2
clone_size: few
cdr3_nt: TGTGCCAGCAGCTCGCCCGGGGGCGGGAGGGCCCGAGATACGCAGTATTTT
cdr3_aa: CASSSPGGGRARDTQYF

d_call: TRBD1
j_call: TRBJ1-1
v_call: TRBV5-1
clone_size: .
cdr3_nt: TGCGCCAGCAGCCTGACAGGGATGGTCACTGAAGCTTTCTTT
cdr3_aa: CASSLTGMVTEAFF

d_call: TRBD1
j_call: TRBJ2-5
v_call: TRBV5-1
clone_size: .
cdr3_nt: TGCGCCAGTCGGACAGGGAGTGAAGAGACCCAGTACTTC
cdr3_aa: CASRTGSEETQYF

d_call: TRBD1
j_call: TRBJ1-1
v_call: TRBV5-1
clone_size: .
cdr3_nt: TGCGCCAGCAGCTTGGCGCCGATGGCAGGGGGTACTGAAGCTTTCTTT
cdr3_aa: CASSLAPMAGGTEAFF

d_call: .
j_call: TRBJ1-1
v_call: TRBV11-2
clone_size: many
cdr3_nt: TGTGCCAGCAGCTTAGTGCCAGGTCTTAGGAACACTGAAGCTTTCTTT
cdr3_aa: CASSLVPGLRNTEAFF

d_call: .
j_call: TRBJ2-6
v_call: TRBV9
clone_size: .
cdr3_nt: TGTGCCAGCAGCGGGGGCCAGGGCTCGCCTAGCCTTGGGGCCAACGTCCTGACTTTC
cdr3_aa: CASSGGQGSPSLGANVLTF

d_call: .
j_call: TRBJ1-5
v_call: TRBV5-1
clone_size: many
cdr3_nt: TGCGCCAGCAGCTTGGGGACGGCTGATCAGCCCCAGCATTTT
cdr3_aa: CASSLGTADQPQHF

d_call: TRBD2
j_call: TRBJ2-3
v_call: TRBV11-2
clone_size: .
cdr3_nt: TGTGCCAGCAGCTTAGAACTTGACGGACTAGCGGTGAACACAGATACGCAGTATTTT
cdr3_aa: CASSLELDGLAVNTDTQYF

d_call: .
j_call: TRBJ1-5
v_call: TRBV7-2
clone_size: .
cdr3_nt: TGTGCCAGCAGCTTAGTAGGCGGTGAGCCCCAGCATTTT
cdr3_aa: CASSLVGGEPQHF

d_call: TRBD1
j_call: TRBJ2-3
v_call: TRBV9
clone_size: few
cdr3_nt: TGTGCCAGCAGCGGTGGACAGGGTGGAGATACGCAGTATTTT
cdr3_aa: CASSGGQGGDTQYF

d_call: TRBD1
j_call: TRBJ2-5
v_call: TRBV7-2
clone_size: .
cdr3_nt: TGTGCCAGCAGCTTAGAGTACGGACAGGGACCAGAGACCCAGTACTTC
cdr3_aa: CASSLEYGQGPETQYF

d_call: .
j_call: TRBJ2-3
v_call: TRBV27
clone_size: .
cdr3_nt: TGTGCCACTTCCAGACTAGGCACAGATACGCAGTATTTT
cdr3_aa: CATSRLGTDTQYF

d_call: .
j_call: TRBJ2-5
v_call: TRBV29-1
clone_size: few
cdr3_nt: TGCAGCGTTGCTTACAGCCTTCAAGAGACCCAGTACTTC
cdr3_aa: CSVAYSLQETQYF

d_call: TRBD2
j_call: TRBJ2-7
v_call: TRBV20-1
clone_size: .
cdr3_nt: TGCAGTGCTAGAGTGTCACCTCTTTTAGCGGGAGGGCCCTACGAGCAGTACTTC
cdr3_aa: CSARVSPLLAGGPYEQYF

d_call: .
j_call: TRBJ2-5
v_call: TRBV18
clone_size: few
cdr3_nt: TGTGCCAGCTCACCCGCGCCTGAGGTAGTTGGCCAGTACTTC
cdr3_aa: CASSPAPEVVGQYF

d_call: .
j_call: TRBJ1-1
v_call: TRBV7-8
clone_size: many
cdr3_nt: TGTGCCAGCAGCCATTTGAGAAGCCCGAACACTGAAGCTTTCTTT
cdr3_aa: CASSHLRSPNTEAFF

d_call: .
j_call: TRBJ2-6
v_call: TRBV5-6
clone_size: .
cdr3_nt: TGTGCCAGCAGCTTGAACGTTGCCCACTCTGGGGCCAACGTCCTGACTTTC
cdr3_aa: CASSLNVAHSGANVLTF

d_call: .
j_call: TRBJ2-1
v_call: TRBV11-3
clone_size: many
cdr3_nt: TGTGCCAGCAGCTCGACCGGGGGTGAGCAGTTCTTC
cdr3_aa: CASSSTGGEQFF

d_call: TRBD1
j_call: TRBJ1-4
v_call: TRBV7-2
clone_size: many
cdr3_nt: TGTGCCAGCAGCAAGACCGGGACAGCAAATGAAAAACTGTTTTTT
cdr3_aa: CASSKTGTANEKLFF

d_call: .
j_call: TRBJ1-4
v_call: TRBV7-2
clone_size: few
cdr3_nt: TGTGCCAGCAGCTTAGAAAGGGAAAAACTGTTTTTT
cdr3_aa: CASSLEREKLFF

d_call: .
j_call: TRBJ1-2
v_call: TRBV29-1
clone_size: few
cdr3_nt: TGCAGCGTTGAAGCTTGGTTGAATGGCTACACCTTC
cdr3_aa: CSVEAWLNGYTF

d_call: TRBD2
j_call: TRBJ2-1
v_call: TRBV5-1
clone_size: .
cdr3_nt: TGCGCCAGCAGCTTGGAGGCTAGCGGCTCCTACAATGAGCAGTTCTTC
cdr3_aa: CASSLEASGSYNEQFF

d_call: .
j_call: TRBJ2-3
v_call: TRBV3-1
clone_size: .
cdr3_nt: TGTGCCAGCAGCCAACGGAGGGGGATTCACGGCACAGATACGCAGTATTTT
cdr3_aa: CASSQRRGIHGTDTQYF

d_call: .
j_call: TRBJ2-5
v_call: TRBV5-1
clone_size: many
cdr3_nt: TGCGCCAGCAGCTTCACCCTACAAGAGACCCAGTACTTC
cdr3_aa: CASSFTLQETQYF

d_call: .
j_call: TRBJ1-1
v_call: TRBV20-1
clone_size: .
cdr3_nt: TGCAGTGCTAGAGATATTCGGGGGCCCACTGAAGCTTTCTTT
cdr3_aa: CSARDIRGPTEAFF

d_call: .
j_call: TRBJ2-1
v_call: TRBV29-1
clone_size: many
cdr3_nt: TGCAGCGTTGTAAGTTCTTTGGGTCGGAGTGAGCAGTTCTTC
cdr3_aa: CSVVSSLGRSEQFF

d_call: .
j_call: TRBJ2-2
v_call: TRBV12-3/TRBV12-4
clone_size: few
cdr3_nt: TGTGCCAGCAGTTTAGGTCGGCAGATGAACACCGGGGAGCTGTTTTTT
cdr3_aa: CASSLGRQMNTGELFF

d_call: .
j_call: TRBJ2-3
v_call: TRBV7-2
clone_size: many
cdr3_nt: TGTGCCAGCAGCTTAGGCCCCCCCGGCAGGGATACGCAGTATTTT
cdr3_aa: CASSLGPPGRDTQYF

d_call: .
j_call: TRBJ2-7
v_call: TRBV5-1
clone_size: few
cdr3_nt: TGCGCCAGCAGCTTGGAGAACGAGCAGTACTTC
cdr3_aa: CASSLENEQYF

d_call: TRBD2
j_call: TRBJ2-1
v_call: TRBV20-1
clone_size: few
cdr3_nt: TGCAGTGCTAGCCCACCCGAGCGGGGGGCCTACAATGAGCAGTTCTTC
cdr3_aa: CSASPPERGAYNEQFF

d_call: TRBD1
j_call: TRBJ1-1
v_call: TRBV27
clone_size: .
cdr3_nt: TGTGCCAGCAGTTCCTATGACAGGGTGATGGGTGAAGCTTTCTTT
cdr3_aa: CASSSYDRVMGEAFF

d_call: TRBD1
j_call: TRBJ2-1
v_call: TRBV7-9
clone_size: few
cdr3_nt: TGTGCCAGCAGTCCCTCCGGGACAGCAGTATATCAGTTCTTC
cdr3_aa: CASSPSGTAVYQFF

d_call: TRBD2
j_call: TRBJ2-3
v_call: TRBV7-6
clone_size: few
cdr3_nt: TGTGCCAGCACCTTGAATAGCGGGAGTACAGATACGCAGTATTTT
cdr3_aa: CASTLNSGSTDTQYF

d_call: .
j_call: TRBJ2-2
v_call: TRBV7-6
clone_size: few
cdr3_nt: TGTGCCAGCAGCTTACACATCCCCGGCAACCCCACCGGGGAGCTGTTTTTT
cdr3_aa: CASSLHIPGNPTGELFF

d_call: TRBD2
j_call: TRBJ2-1
v_call: TRBV9
clone_size: .
cdr3_nt: TGTGCCAGCAGCGTAGCGGGAGGGCGGGAGCAGTTCTTC
cdr3_aa: CASSVAGGREQFF

d_call: TRBD2
j_call: TRBJ2-2
v_call: TRBV15
clone_size: few
cdr3_nt: TGTGCCACCAGCGGACTAGCGGGAGGTGGTGGGGAGCTGTTTTTT
cdr3_aa: CATSGLAGGGGELFF

d_call: TRBD2
j_call: TRBJ2-5
v_call: TRBV5-1
clone_size: many
cdr3_nt: TGCGCCAGCAGCGCCGGACTAGGGGAGACCCAGTACTTC
cdr3_aa: CASSAGLGETQYF

d_call: .
j_call: TRBJ2-5
v_call: TRBV7-8
clone_size: .
cdr3_nt: TGTGCCAGCAGATCTAATCGAGAGACCCAGTACTTC
cdr3_aa: CASRSNRETQYF

d_call: TRBD1
j_call: TRBJ2-1
v_call: TRBV5-1
clone_size: .
cdr3_nt: TGCGCCAGCAGCTGGGACAGGGGTGAGCAGTTCTTC
cdr3_aa: CASSWDRGEQFF

d_call: TRBD2
j_call: TRBJ2-1
v_call: TRBV10-2
clone_size: many
cdr3_nt: TGCGCCAGCAGTGACCGGACTAGACACAATGAGCAGTTCTTC
cdr3_aa: CASSDRTRHNEQFF

d_call: TRBD1
j_call: TRBJ2-5
v_call: TRBV10-3
clone_size: few
cdr3_nt: TGTGCTACGGGTGAGGGGGCCCAAGAGACCCAGTACTTC
cdr3_aa: CATGEGAQETQYF

d_call: TRBD1
j_call: TRBJ1-2
v_call: TRBV4-1
clone_size: .
cdr3_nt: TGCGCCAGCAGCCAAAGCCCAGGGACAGGGGGTGTCCAGAGCACCTTC
cdr3_aa: CASSQSPGTGGVQSTF

d_call: TRBD2
j_call: TRBJ2-1
v_call: TRBV12-3/TRBV12-4
clone_size: many
cdr3_nt: TGTGCCAGCAGTCACCGGGAGGGCTCTTACAATGAGCAGTTCTTC
cdr3_aa: CASSHREGSYNEQFF

d_call: .
j_call: TRBJ1-5
v_call: TRBV5-1
clone_size: many
cdr3_nt: TGCGCCAGCAGCTTGACCGTGGGGGGGTCTAGCAATCAGCCCCAGCATTTT
cdr3_aa: CASSLTVGGSSNQPQHF

d_call: .
j_call: TRBJ2-1
v_call: TRBV27
clone_size: .
cdr3_nt: TGTGCCAGCAGTTTAAATTGGATAGCTAGAGAGCAGTTCTTC
cdr3_aa: CASSLNWIAREQFF